Here is one T cell receptor beta chain with its context. What it recognizes is unknown. This same CDR3 is encoded by further DNA sequences in the sample. The protocol was immunoSEQ multiplex PCR, while the TCRdb copy is restricted to in-frame clones and leaves out a portion. The repertoire has about 68,000 clones, roughly four fifths of them found once; the top ten carry around 9.9%. The data are from a study of OX40 agonist ivuxolimab in advanced cancers. Looking at the study overall: As their treatment, patients were administered ivuxolimab, an agonistic anti-OX40 (CD134) antibody. Among those enrolled, mean age was roughly 55 years (range about 23 to 90) and 75% to 85% were male. Study observations and caveats: Within 6 weeks, CD4+ and CD8+ blood T cells expanded clonally at 0.1 to 3.0 mg/kg.

The CDR3 has 13 residues. V was cut by 6 bases and J by 1 base, with 12 bases left in between. Germline loops: CDR1 GTSNPN, CDR2 SVGIG (reference sequence). The source is an adult with an advanced solid tumor such as melanoma, head and neck, liver or kidney cancer. The chain recombines TRBV30 with TRBJ1-1; D remains ambiguous. The sample in question was CD4+ or CD8+ T cells sorted from blood, obtained in a trial of the OX40 agonist ivuxolimab. In DNA form, the CDR3 reads TGTGCCTGCCTCAGAGTCTCGAACACTGAAGCTTTCTTT. Its protein product is CACLRVSNTEAFF.